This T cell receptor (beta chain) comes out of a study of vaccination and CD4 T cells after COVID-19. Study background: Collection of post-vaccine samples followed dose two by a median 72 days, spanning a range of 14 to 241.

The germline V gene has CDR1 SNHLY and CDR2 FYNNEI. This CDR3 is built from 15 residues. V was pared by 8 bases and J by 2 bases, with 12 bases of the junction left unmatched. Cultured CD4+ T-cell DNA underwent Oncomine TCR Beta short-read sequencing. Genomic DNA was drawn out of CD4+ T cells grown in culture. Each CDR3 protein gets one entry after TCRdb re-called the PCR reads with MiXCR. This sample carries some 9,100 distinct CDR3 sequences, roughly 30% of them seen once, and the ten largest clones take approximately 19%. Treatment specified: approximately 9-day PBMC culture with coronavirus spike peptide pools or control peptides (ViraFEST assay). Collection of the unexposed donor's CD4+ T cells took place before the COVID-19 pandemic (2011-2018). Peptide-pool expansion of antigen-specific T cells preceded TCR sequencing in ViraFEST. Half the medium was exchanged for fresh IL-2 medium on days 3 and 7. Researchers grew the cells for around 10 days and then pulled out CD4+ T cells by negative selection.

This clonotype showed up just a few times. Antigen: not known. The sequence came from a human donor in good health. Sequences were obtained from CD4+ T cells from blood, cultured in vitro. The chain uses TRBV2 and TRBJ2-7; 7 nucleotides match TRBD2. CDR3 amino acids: CASPGSPLAAYEQYF. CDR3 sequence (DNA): TGTGCCAGCCCTGGGAGTCCCCTAGCGGCCTACGAGCAGTACTTC.